These 20 T cell receptor beta chains were sequenced from one sample in a study of blood T cells in healthy people across ages. Primers used in a second PCR of about 7 to 11 cycles were a sample-barcoded 5' primer and a J-beta primer mix. TCRdb analysed the 5' RACE reads with MiXCR anew, one entry per CDR3 protein. The table lists 800,000 to 1,300,000 distinct CDR3 sequences, around 25% of them singletons. This sample also appeared in a second study, on T cells of mothers and their children.

The sequencing sample was made of blood. The source of these receptors is a girl aged 2-10 years in good health.

The chain employs TRBV28 and TRBJ1-5, with D possibly matching TRBD1 (5 bases). Germline V gives CDR1 MDHEN, CDR2 SYDVKM. The germline V and J ends were trimmed by 7 bases and 2 bases, with 12 bases remaining between them. This CDR3 has 14 residues. The CDR3 nucleotides are TGTGCCAGCAACCGGGGGGGAGGCAATCAGCCCCAGCATTTT. Its translation: CASNRGGGNQPQHF.

This clonotype came up a few times. The rearrangement uses TRBV27 and TRBJ2-7; the match to TRBD2 covers 8 bases. V gave up 6 bases and J gave up 4 bases; unmatched junction bases: 8. Germline CDR1 is MNHEY and CDR2 is SMNVEV (reference sequence). This CDR3 region has 14 residues. For the CDR3, the DNA is TGTGCCAGCAGCCTAGCGGGCCTGATTTACGAGCAGTACTTC. It is translated as CASSLAGLIYEQYF.

The chain recombines TRBV11-2 with TRBJ2-5; 7 positions match TRBD2. The closer fit of TRBJ2-1 to the DNA end suggests the J call may be wrong. The CDR3 length is 14 residues. The V gene's germline CDR1 is SGHAT and CDR2 FQNNGV. CDR3 in DNA: TGTGCCAGCAGCTGGTCTAGCGGAGACAATGAGCAGTTCTTC. This translates into CASSWSSGDNEQFF.

V is TRBV9 and J is TRBJ2-5, with D uncertain. The germline V gene has CDR1 SGDLS and CDR2 YYNGEE. The CDR3 runs 13 residues. V was clipped by 0 bases and J by 0 bases, with 3 bases between them. The CDR3 spells CASSVEHQETQYF. CDR3 in DNA: TGTGCCAGCAGCGTAGAACACCAAGAGACCCAGTACTTC.

This clonotype was seen repeatedly, ten times or more. V gene TRBV29-1 combines with J gene TRBJ2-7; tentative D call: TRBD1 (6 bases). The ends were cut back, 1 base at V and 5 bases at J, with 12 bases in the middle. The length of the CDR3 is 13 residues. CDR1 and CDR2 (germline): SQVTM, ANQGSEA. CDR3 sequence (DNA): TGCAGCGTTGAAGTTGACAGGCTCCACGAGCAGTACTTC. Translating it yields CSVEVDRLHEQYF.

The chain combines TRBV9 with TRBJ2-5; D not resolved. This CDR3 spans 14 amino acids. Germline CDR1 SGDLS, CDR2 YYNGEE. Between the trimmed V and J ends, which lost 3 bases and 4 bases, there was a span of 13 bases. The CDR3 region is CASSASGEGETQYF. The CDR3, as DNA: TGTGCCAGCAGCGCCTCAGGAGAAGGAGAGACCCAGTACTTC.

The CDR3 nucleotides are TGTGCCAGCACCGACTTGACCGGGGAGCTGTTTTTT. It codes for CASTDLTGELFF. This rearrangement joins TRBV12-3 or TRBV12-4 to TRBJ2-2, with unresolved D. The CDR3 runs to 12 residues. V was clipped by 7 bases and J by 5 bases, with 8 bases between them.

J is TRBJ2-3 and V is TRBV4-1; perhaps TRBD2 as D (7 bases). The CDR3 length is 17 residues. The V gene's germline CDR1 is MGHRA and CDR2 YSYEKL. V shed 4 bases and J shed 3 bases, with 20 bases lying between them. The CDR3 DNA is TGCGCCAGCAGCCCAAAGAACGGACAGCGGGGTACAGATACGCAGTATTTT. This translates into CASSPKNGQRGTDTQYF.

The chain carries TRBV3-1 and TRBJ2-5; TRBD1 matches 7 bases. Germline-derived CDR1 and CDR2 are LGHDT and YNNKEL (reference sequence). The CDR3 spans 12 residues. V shed 3 bases, J shed 14 bases, and the junction held 9 bases outside the gene matches. The CDR3 spells CASSQILGQTYF. In DNA form, the CDR3 reads TGTGCCAGCAGCCAGATACTGGGACAGACCTACTTC.

This CDR3 reads CSASPRNTGELFF. The CDR3 region has the DNA TGCAGTGCTAGCCCTAGGAACACCGGGGAGCTGTTTTTT. The rearrangement joins TRBV20-1 to TRBJ2-2; no reliable D call. This CDR3 is built from 13 residues. Germline CDR1 DFQATT, CDR2 SNEGSKA (reference sequence). V was clipped by 3 bases and J by 1 base, with 6 bases between them.

This clonotype was seen a single time. The V call is TRBV12-3 or TRBV12-4, the J call TRBJ2-3; TRBD1 agrees at 9 bases. This CDR3 is built from 12 residues. Trimming at V came to 6 bases and at J to 15 bases, leaving 10 bases not matched to a gene. CDR3 nucleotides: TGTGCCAGCAGGCCGACCGGGACAGGGAATTATTTT. This encodes CASRPTGTGNYF.

This chain links TRBV14 with TRBJ1-3; D gene uncertain. V was trimmed by 4 bases and J by 1 base, leaving 14 bases between them. Germline lookup yields CDR1 SGHDN and CDR2 FVKESK. This CDR3 contains 16 residues. The CDR3 region has the DNA TGTGCCAGCAGCCCGTATAGCGGCCCTTCTGGAAACACCATATATTTT. Translation: CASSPYSGPSGNTIYF. Complete variable domain (other parts from reference TRBV14 and TRBJ1-3): EAGVTQFPSHSVIEKGQTVTLRCDPISGHDNLYWYRRVMGKEIKFLLHFVKESKQDESGMPNNRFLAERTGGTYSTLKVQPAELEDSGVYFCASSPYSGPSGNTIYFGEGSWLTVV.

Note on this clonotype: Mismatch with germline at one junction end may stem from a read error. The CDR3 nucleotides read TGCAGCGTTGAACCTAGCGGGGGGAAGACCCAGTGCTTC. It specifies CSVEPSGGKTQCF. This sequence joins TRBV29-1 and TRBJ2-5; 11 nucleotides align to TRBD2. Germline loops: CDR1 SQVTM, CDR2 ANQGSEA. The CDR3 loop spans 13 amino acids.

The CDR3 here is CSASFIRSSYEQYF. The DNA of the CDR3 is TGCAGTGCTAGTTTCATCCGGAGCTCCTACGAGCAGTACTTC. V usage is TRBV20-1 and J usage is TRBJ2-1, with D unclear. The J call is in doubt because the DNA end fits TRBJ2-7 better. Germline loops: CDR1 DFQATT, CDR2 SNEGSKA (reference sequence). The CDR3 extends over 14 amino acids.

The count of this clonotype is one. The rearrangement joins TRBV11-3 to TRBJ2-2; maybe TRBD1 (5 bases). Germline CDR1 is SGHNT and CDR2 is YENEEA. V was cut by 0 bases and J by 4 bases, with 12 bases left in between. The CDR3 totals 16 residues. CDR3 protein: CASSLDPGRATGELFF. The CDR3 nucleotides are TGTGCCAGCAGCTTAGATCCCGGCAGGGCCACCGGGGAGCTGTTTTTT.

This clonotype was observed a handful of times. This chain links TRBV20-1 with TRBJ2-7, with D tentatively TRBD1 or TRBD2 (5 bases each). V lost 0 bases and J 3 bases, leaving 9 bases between the germline ends. Germline lookup yields CDR1 DFQATT and CDR2 SNEGSKA (reference sequence). There are 13 residues in the CDR3. DNA of the CDR3: TGCAGTGCTAGAGATGAGGGGTTCTACGAGCAGTACTTC. This translates into CSARDEGFYEQYF.

The chain is built from TRBV28 and TRBJ2-7; no definite D call. CDR3 length: 13 amino acids. The germline gives CDR1 MDHEN, CDR2 SYDVKM. Trimming pared 9 bases from V and 5 bases from J, leaving 17 bases between. The chain's CDR3 is CASRTRSYDEQYF. The CDR3 DNA reads TGTGCCAGTCGGACGCGTTCTTACGACGAGCAGTACTTC.

This clonotype was observed a handful of times. J is TRBJ2-5 and V is TRBV10-3; D call uncertain. The V gene lost 3 bases and the J gene lost 3 bases, with 8 bases spanning the gap. This CDR3 region has 13 residues. Per germline, CDR1 ENHRY and CDR2 SYGVKD. CDR3 nucleotides: TGTGCCATCAGTGATGGAAGGGAAGAGACCCAGTACTTC. Translating gives CAISDGREETQYF.

This chain links TRBV4-3 with TRBJ1-2; a weak D match, TRBD1 (6 bases). Trimming took off 1 base at V and 6 bases at J, with 18 bases between the two ends. Germline assignment: CDR1 LGHNA and CDR2 YSLEER. The CDR3 is 16 residues long. DNA of the CDR3: TGCGCCAGCAGCCAAGCAAACAGGGTTAGCCTCCATGGCTACACCTTC. This encodes CASSQANRVSLHGYTF.

This chain joins TRBV9 and TRBJ2-4; TRBD1 is a possible D gene (5 bases). The CDR3 is 14 amino acids. Germline assignment: CDR1 SGDLS and CDR2 YYNGEE. V dropped 3 bases and J dropped 8 bases, with 15 bases sitting between them. This CDR3 is CASSAATEAHIQYF. CDR3 sequence (DNA): TGTGCCAGCAGCGCGGCGACAGAGGCGCACATTCAGTACTTC.